This T cell receptor beta chain was found in a study of blood T cell repertoires in COVID-19. At the level of the study: Acute-phase and convalescent COVID-19 samples originated in the United States, Italy and Spain. From T cells, B-cell-depleted T cells, or PBMCs came the material, which was cDNA or gDNA.

Per the study methods: Reference gene primers were amplified, and this amplification served to estimate nucleated cell counts. Assay used: immunoSEQ multiplex PCR; TCRdb lists only in-frame clones, some missing. V, J and clone size are those of that table, while D and trimming were read from the DNA. The table shows over 300,000 clones, with roughly 90% occurring only once. The sequence derives from a young man with active or convalescent COVID-19. Material for sequencing was peripheral blood.

In DNA, the CDR3 is TGTGCCAGCTTCGGGGGGGCTTACAATGAGCAGTTCTTC. Its protein product is CASFGGAYNEQFF. V is TRBV19 and J is TRBJ2-1, with 8 positions matching TRBD2. Germline values: CDR1 LNHDA, CDR2 SQIVND (reference sequence). The trim removed 9 bases at V and 4 bases at J, leaving 5 bases unmatched. The CDR3 consists of 13 residues.